This T cell receptor (beta chain) was sequenced for a study of Ad26.COV2.S vaccination and SARS-CoV-2 variants. Study background: Participants got Ad26.COV2.S intramuscularly, once or twice 56 days apart.

Described treatment: 15 to 20 received Ad26.COV2.S at low or high dose, single or two shots; roughly five received placebo; per-sample allocation not given. Repertoires come from day 63 after the first vaccine or placebo injection. Boston provided a donor who was an adult aged 18-55 years. Profiled with immunoSEQ multiplex PCR; TCRdb holds only in-frame clones, not every one. The table shows about 480,000 clones, with roughly 85% occurring only once. This clone was observed a single time. The starting material was peripheral blood, obtained in a trial of Ad26.COV2.S vaccine versus placebo. The sequence was obtained from a person aged 18-65 years who received the Ad26.COV2.S COVID-19 vaccine or a placebo.

The CDR3 DNA reads TGTGCCAGCAGTTACTCCCCCGGGCCGTCGAATTCACCCCTCCACTTT. This translates into CASSYSPGPSNSPLHF. V is TRBV6-5 and J is TRBJ1-6; D unclear. Looked up from germline, CDR1 is MNHEY and CDR2 is SVGAGI. The CDR3 runs to 16 residues. V lost 0 bases to trimming and J lost 7 bases, with 13 bases between them.